This T cell receptor (beta chain) was observed in a study of cytomegalovirus exposure and HLA in healthy donors. Study-wide results and limits: Presence/absence analyses rested on an assumption that sequencing depth was roughly uniform across donors.

Germline V gene sequence: CDR1 MNHEY, CDR2 SMNVEV (reference sequence). V shed 3 bases, J shed 8 bases, and the junction held 8 bases outside the gene matches. The CDR3 is made up of 14 amino acids. On this clone itself: The antigen remains unidentified.

This PCR relied on a set of 60 Vbeta primers and 13 Jbeta primers. Produced via immunoSEQ multiplex PCR; TCRdb's table is partial and in-frame only. The repertoire holds about 140,000 clones, about 80% seen once, with roughly 2.1% in the top ten. The clonotype originates from a woman between 40 and 55 years old in good health and CMV-seronegative. Source material: PBMCs. The V call is TRBV27, the J call TRBJ1-2, with 8 bases lining up with TRBD1. The CDR3 loop is CASSFSGQGGGYTF. DNA of the CDR3: TGTGCCAGCAGTTTTTCAGGACAGGGCGGCGGCTACACCTTC.